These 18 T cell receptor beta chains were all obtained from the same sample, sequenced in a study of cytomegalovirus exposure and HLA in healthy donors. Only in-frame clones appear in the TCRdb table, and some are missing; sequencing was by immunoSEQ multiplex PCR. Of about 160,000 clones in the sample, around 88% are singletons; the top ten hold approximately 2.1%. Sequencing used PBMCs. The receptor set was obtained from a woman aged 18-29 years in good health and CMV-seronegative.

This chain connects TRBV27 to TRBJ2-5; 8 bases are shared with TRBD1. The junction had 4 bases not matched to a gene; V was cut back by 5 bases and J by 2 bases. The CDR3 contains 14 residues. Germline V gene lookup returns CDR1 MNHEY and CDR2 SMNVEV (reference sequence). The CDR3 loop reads CASSGTGLQETQYF. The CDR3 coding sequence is TGTGCCAGCAGTGGGACAGGTCTACAAGAGACCCAGTACTTC.

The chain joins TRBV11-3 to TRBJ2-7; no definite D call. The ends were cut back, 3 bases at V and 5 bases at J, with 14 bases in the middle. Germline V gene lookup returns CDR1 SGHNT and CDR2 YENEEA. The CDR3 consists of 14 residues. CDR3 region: CASSFPGSPHEQYF. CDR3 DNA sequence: TGTGCCAGCAGCTTCCCGGGTTCCCCCCACGAGCAGTACTTC.

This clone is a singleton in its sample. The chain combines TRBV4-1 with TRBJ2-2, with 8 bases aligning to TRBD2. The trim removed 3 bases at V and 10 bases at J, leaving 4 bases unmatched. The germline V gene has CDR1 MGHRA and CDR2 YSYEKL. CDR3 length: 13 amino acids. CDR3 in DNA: TGCGCCAGCAGCCACCGGGGGGGTCAGGAGCTGTTTTTT. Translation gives CASSHRGGQELFF.

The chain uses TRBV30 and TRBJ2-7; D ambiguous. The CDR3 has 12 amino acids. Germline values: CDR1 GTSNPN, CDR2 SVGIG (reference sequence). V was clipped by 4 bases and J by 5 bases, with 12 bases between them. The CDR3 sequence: CAWNQARNEQYF. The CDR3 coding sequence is TGTGCCTGGAATCAGGCTCGCAACGAGCAGTACTTC.

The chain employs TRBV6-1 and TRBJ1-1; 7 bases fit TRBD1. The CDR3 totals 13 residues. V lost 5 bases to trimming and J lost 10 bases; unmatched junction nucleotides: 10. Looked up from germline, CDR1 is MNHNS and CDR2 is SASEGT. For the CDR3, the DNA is TGTGCCAGCAGTTCACGACAGGGCGGTCGAGCTTTCTTT. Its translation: CASSSRQGGRAFF.

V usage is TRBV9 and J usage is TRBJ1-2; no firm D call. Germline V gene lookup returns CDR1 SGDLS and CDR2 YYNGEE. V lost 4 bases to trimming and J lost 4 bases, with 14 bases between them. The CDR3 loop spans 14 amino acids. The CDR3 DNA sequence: TGTGCCAGCAGCTCTTTCGGTAGTAGCTATGGCTACACCTTC. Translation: CASSSFGSSYGYTF.

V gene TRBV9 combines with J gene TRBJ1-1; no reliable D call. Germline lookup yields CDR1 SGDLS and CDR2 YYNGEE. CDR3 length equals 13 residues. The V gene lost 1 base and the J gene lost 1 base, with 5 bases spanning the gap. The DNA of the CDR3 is TGTGCCAGCAGCGTAAGACAGAACACTGAAGCTTTCTTT. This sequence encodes CASSVRQNTEAFF.

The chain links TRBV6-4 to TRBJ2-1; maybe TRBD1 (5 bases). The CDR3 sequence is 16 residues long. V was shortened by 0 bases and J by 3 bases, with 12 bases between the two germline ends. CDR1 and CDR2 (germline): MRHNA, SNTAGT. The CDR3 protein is CASSDSSGSDYNEQFF. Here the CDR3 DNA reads TGTGCCAGCAGTGACTCATCAGGGTCTGACTACAATGAGCAGTTCTTC.

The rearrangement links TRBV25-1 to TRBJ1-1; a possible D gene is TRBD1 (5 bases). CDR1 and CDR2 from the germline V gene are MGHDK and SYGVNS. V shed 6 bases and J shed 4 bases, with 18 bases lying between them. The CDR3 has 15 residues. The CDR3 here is CASSFTREVGTEAFF. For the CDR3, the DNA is TGTGCCAGCAGCTTTACCAGGGAAGTCGGCACTGAAGCTTTCTTT.

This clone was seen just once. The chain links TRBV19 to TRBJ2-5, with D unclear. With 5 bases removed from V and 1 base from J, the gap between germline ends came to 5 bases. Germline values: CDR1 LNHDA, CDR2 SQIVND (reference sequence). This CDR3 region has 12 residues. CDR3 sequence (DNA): TGTGCCAGTAGTTCAGTCCAAGAGACCCAGTACTTC. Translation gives CASSSVQETQYF.

Here the CDR3 DNA reads TGTGCCATCCCCTCCGGGACAGGAAACTATGGCTACACCTTC. Its protein product is CAIPSGTGNYGYTF. The genes are TRBV10-3 and TRBJ1-2; the match to TRBD1 covers 8 bases. This CDR3 spans 14 amino acids. The ends lost 8 bases at V and 2 bases at J; junction bases unmatched: 7. Germline assignment: CDR1 ENHRY and CDR2 SYGVKD.

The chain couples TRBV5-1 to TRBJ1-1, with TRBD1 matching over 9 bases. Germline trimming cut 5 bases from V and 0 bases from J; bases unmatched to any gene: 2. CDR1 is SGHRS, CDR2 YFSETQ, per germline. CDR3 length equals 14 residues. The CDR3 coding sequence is TGCGCCAGCAGTCGGGACAGGGTGAACACTGAAGCTTTCTTT. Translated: CASSRDRVNTEAFF.

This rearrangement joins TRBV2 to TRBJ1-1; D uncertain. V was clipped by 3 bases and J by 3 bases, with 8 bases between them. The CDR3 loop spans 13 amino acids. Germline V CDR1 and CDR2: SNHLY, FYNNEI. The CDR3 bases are TGTGCCAGCAGTGACGGGTGGGACACTGAAGCTTTCTTT. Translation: CASSDGWDTEAFF.

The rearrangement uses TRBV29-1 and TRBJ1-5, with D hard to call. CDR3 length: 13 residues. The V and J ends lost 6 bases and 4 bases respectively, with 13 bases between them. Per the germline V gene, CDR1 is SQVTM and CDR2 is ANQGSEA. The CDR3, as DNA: TGCAGCGTGGCGGCCCGGTTTAATCAGCCCCAGCATTTT. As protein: CSVAARFNQPQHF.

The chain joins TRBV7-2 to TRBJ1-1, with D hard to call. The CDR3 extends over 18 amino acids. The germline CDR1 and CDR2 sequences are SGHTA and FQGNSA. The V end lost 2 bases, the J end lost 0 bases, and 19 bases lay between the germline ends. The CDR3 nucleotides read TGTGCCAGCAGCTTAAAGAGGAGGATTGTTGATATGAACACTGAAGCTTTCTTT. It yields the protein CASSLKRRIVDMNTEAFF.

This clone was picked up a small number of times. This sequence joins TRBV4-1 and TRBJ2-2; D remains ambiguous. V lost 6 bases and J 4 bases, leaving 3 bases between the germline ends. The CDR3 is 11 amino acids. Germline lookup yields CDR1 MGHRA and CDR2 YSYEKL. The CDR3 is CASSLTGELFF. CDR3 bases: TGCGCCAGCAGTCTCACCGGGGAGCTGTTTTTT.

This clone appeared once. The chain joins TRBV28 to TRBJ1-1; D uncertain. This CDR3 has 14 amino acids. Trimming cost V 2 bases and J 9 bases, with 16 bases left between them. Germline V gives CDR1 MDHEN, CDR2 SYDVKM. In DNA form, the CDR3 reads TGTGCCAGCAGTTTAGGCCGACTTAACCCCAAAGCTTTCTTT. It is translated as CASSLGRLNPKAFF.

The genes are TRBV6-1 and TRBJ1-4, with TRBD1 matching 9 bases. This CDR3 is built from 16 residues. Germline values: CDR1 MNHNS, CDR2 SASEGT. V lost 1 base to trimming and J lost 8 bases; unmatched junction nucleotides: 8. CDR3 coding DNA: TGTGCCAGCAGTGAAGTTCGTGGGACAGGGCAAGAAAAACTGTTTTTT. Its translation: CASSEVRGTGQEKLFF.